This TCR beta chain was recovered during a study of blood T cells in healthy people across ages. This clonotype was recorded a few times. Its cognate antigen is unknown. Whenever a sample was processed, at least 6 million PBMCs were isolated. Study conclusions and caveats: Estimates based on one million T cells were treated as lower bounds.

Sample-barcoded 5' priming and a J-beta primer mix drove a second PCR of roughly 7 to 11 cycles. Via MiXCR, TCRdb re-called the 5' RACE reads, giving one row per CDR3 protein. Of around 620,000 distinct CDR3 sequences detected, 25% to 30% appear once; the ten largest clones hold less than 20%. Germline V lookup: CDR1 LNHNV, CDR2 YYDKDF (reference sequence). This CDR3 has 15 residues. The V end lost 0 bases, the J end lost 4 bases, and 12 bases lay between the germline ends. Sequencing was done on a sample of blood. The chain joins TRBV15 to TRBJ1-2; D may be TRBD1 (6 bases). The source of this sequence is an older woman in good health. The CDR3 DNA reads as TGTGCCACCAGCAGAGATAACAGGGACGTCTATGGCTACACCTTC. Its translation is CATSRDNRDVYGYTF.